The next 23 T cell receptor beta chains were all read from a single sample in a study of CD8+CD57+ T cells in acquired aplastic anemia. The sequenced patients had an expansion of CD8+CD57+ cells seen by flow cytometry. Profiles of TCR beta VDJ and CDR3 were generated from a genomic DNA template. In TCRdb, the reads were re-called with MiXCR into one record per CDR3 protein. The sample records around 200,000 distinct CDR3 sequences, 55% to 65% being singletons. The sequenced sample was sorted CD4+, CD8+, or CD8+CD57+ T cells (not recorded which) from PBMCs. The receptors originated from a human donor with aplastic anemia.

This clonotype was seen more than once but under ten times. CDR3 DNA sequence: TGTGCCAGCAGCTTAGACCAAGAGACCCAGTACTTC. Its translation is CASSLDQETQYF. V is TRBV7-2 and J is TRBJ2-5; D not certain. V was clipped by 1 base and J by 0 bases, with 0 bases between them. The CDR3 runs 12 residues. In germline, CDR1 is SGHTA, CDR2 FQGNSA.

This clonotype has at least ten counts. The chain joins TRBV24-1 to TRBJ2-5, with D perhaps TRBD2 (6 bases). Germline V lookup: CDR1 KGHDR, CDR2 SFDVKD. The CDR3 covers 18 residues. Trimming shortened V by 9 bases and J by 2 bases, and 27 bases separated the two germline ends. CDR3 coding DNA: TGTGCCACCGCACCGACCCCGGGGGTTCAAAACACACAAGAGACCCAGTACTTC. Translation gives CATAPTPGVQNTQETQYF.

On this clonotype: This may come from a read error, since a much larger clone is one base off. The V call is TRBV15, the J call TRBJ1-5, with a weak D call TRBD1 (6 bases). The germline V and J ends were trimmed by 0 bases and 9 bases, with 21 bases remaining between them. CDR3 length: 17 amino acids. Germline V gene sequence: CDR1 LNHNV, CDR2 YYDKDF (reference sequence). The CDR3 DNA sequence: TGTGCCACCAGCAGAGAACTACCTCAGCAGGGGAGTCTGCCCCAGCATTTT. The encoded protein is CATSRELPQQGSLPQHF. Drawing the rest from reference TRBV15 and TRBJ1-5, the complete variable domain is DAMVIQNPRYQVTQFGKPVTLSCSQTLNHNVMYWYQQKSSQAPKLLFHYYDKDFNNEADTPDNFQSRRPNTSFCFLDIRSPGLGDTAMYLCATSRELPQQGSLPQHFGDGTRLSIL.

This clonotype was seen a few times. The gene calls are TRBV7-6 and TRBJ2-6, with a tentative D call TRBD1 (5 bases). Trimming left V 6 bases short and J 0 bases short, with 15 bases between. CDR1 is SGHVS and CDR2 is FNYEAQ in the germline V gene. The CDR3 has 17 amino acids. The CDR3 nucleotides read TGTGCCAGCAGTGACGGTACAGGCGGCTCTGGGGCCAACGTCCTGACTTTC. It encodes CASSDGTGGSGANVLTF.

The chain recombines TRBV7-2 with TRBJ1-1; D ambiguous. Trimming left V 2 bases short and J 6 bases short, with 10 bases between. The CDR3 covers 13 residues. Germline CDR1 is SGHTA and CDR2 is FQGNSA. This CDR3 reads CASSLKGSAEAFF. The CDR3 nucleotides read TGTGCCAGCAGCTTAAAGGGATCGGCTGAAGCTTTCTTT.

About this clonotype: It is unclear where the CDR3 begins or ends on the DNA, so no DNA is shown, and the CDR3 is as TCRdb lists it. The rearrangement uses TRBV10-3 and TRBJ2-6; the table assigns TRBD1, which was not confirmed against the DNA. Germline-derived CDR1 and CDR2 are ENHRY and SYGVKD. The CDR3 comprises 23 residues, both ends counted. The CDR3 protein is CAIRDRGVFYGYTFGSGANVLTF.

CDR3 nucleotides: TGCAGCCGGTCTGGGTCCACAGATACGCAGTATTTT. This gives the protein CSRSGSTDTQYF. The chain links TRBV29-1 to TRBJ2-3; D uncertain. Germline CDR1 is SQVTM and CDR2 is ANQGSEA. V was shortened by 8 bases and J by 2 bases, with 11 bases between the two germline ends. The CDR3 loop spans 12 amino acids.

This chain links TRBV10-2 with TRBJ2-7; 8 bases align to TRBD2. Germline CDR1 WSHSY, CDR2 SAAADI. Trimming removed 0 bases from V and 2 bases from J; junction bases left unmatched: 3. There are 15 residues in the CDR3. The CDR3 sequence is CASSESSGITYEQYF. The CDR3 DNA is TGCGCCAGCAGTGAGTCTAGCGGGATTACCTACGAGCAGTACTTC.

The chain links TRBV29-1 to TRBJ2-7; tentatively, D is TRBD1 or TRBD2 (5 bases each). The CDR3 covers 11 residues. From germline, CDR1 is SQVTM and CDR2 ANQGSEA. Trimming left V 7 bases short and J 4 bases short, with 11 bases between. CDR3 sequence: CSGGSEYEQYF. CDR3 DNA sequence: TGCAGCGGGGGGTCGGAGTACGAGCAGTACTTC.

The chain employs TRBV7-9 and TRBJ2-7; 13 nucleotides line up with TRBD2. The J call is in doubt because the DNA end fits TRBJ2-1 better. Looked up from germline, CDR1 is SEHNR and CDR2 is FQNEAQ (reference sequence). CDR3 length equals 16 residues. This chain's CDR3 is CASSPPGLAGDNEQFF. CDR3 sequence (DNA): TGTGCCAGCAGCCCGCCTGGACTAGCGGGAGACAATGAGCAGTTCTTC.

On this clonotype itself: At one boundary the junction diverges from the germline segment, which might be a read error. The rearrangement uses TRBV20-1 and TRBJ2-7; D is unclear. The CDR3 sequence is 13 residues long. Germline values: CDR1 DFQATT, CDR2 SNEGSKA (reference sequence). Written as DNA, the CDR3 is TGCAGTGCTCGAGACACTGTCTCCTACGAGCAGTACTTC. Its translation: CSARDTVSYEQYF.

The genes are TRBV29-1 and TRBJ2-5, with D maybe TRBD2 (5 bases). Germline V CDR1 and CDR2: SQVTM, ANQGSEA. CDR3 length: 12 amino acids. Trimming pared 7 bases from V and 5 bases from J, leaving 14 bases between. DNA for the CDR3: TGCAGCGCGGTAGACGGCGGGGAGACCCAGTACTTC. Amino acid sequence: CSAVDGGETQYF. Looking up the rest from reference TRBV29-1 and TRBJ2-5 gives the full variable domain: SAVISQKPSRDICQRGTSLTIQCQVDSQVTMMFWYRQQPGQSLTLIATANQGSEATYESGFVIDKFPISRPNLTFSTLTVSNMSPEDSSIYLCSAVDGGETQYFGPGTRLLVL.

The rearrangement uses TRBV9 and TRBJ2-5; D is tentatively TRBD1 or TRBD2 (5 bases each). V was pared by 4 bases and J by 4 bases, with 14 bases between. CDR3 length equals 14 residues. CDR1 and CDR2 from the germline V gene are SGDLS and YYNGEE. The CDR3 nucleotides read TGTGCCAGCAGCCCACAGGACGGAGGAGAGACCCAGTACTTC. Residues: CASSPQDGGETQYF.

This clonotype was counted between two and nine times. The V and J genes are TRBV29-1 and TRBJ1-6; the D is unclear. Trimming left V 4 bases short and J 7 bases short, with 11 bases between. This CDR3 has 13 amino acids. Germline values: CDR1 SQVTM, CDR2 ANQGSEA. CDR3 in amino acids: CSVAADQNSPLHF. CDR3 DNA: TGCAGCGTTGCGGCGGACCAAAATTCACCCCTCCACTTT.

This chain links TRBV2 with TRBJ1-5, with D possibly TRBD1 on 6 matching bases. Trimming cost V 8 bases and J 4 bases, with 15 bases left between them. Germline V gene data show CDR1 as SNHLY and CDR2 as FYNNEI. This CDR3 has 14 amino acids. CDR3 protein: CASGTRGSNQPQHF. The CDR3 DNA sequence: TGTGCCAGCGGGACAAGGGGAAGTAATCAGCCCCAGCATTTT.

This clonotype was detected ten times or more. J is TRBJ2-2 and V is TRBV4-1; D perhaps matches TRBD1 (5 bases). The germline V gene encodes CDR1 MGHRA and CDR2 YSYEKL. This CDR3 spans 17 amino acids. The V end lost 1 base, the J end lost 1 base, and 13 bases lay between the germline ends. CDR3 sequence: CASSQVVAGMNTGELFF. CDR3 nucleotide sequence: TGCGCCAGCAGCCAAGTGGTAGCAGGGATGAACACCGGGGAGCTGTTTTTT.

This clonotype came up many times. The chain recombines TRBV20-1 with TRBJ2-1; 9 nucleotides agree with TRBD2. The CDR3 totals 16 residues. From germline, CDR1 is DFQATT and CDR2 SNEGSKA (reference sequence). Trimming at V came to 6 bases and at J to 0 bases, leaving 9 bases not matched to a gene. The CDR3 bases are TGCAGTGCGGTGCGGGAGGGGGCCCTCTCCTACAATGAGCAGTTCTTC. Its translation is CSAVREGALSYNEQFF.

CDR3 sequence (DNA): TGTGCCAGCAGCGGGGGAGACAGGGCGGTAGGGTATGGCTACACCTTC. Protein: CASSGGDRAVGYGYTF. This rearrangement joins TRBV2 to TRBJ1-2, with 7 nucleotides matching TRBD1. V shed 6 bases, J shed 5 bases, and the junction held 15 bases outside the gene matches. The CDR3 spans 16 residues. The germline V gene encodes CDR1 SNHLY and CDR2 FYNNEI. Combining the CDR3 with reference TRBV2 and TRBJ1-2 gives the whole variable domain EPEVTQTPSHQVTQMGQEVILRCVPISNHLYFYWYRQILGQKVEFLVSFYNNEISEKSEIFDDQFSVERPDGSNFTLKIRSTKLEDSAMYFCASSGGDRAVGYGYTFGSGTRLTVV.

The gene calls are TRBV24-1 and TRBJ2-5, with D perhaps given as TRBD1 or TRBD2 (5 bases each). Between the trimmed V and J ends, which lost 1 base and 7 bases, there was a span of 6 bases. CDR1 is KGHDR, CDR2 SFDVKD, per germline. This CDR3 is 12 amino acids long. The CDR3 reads CATSDFGGTQYF. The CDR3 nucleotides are TGTGCCACCAGTGATTTTGGGGGGACCCAGTACTTC.

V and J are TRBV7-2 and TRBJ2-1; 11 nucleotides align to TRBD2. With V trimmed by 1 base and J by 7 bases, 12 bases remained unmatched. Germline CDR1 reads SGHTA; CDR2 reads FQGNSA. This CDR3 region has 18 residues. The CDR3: CASSLVPSGGPGSNEQFF. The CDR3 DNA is TGTGCCAGCAGCTTAGTTCCTAGCGGGGGGCCGGGGTCAAATGAGCAGTTCTTC.

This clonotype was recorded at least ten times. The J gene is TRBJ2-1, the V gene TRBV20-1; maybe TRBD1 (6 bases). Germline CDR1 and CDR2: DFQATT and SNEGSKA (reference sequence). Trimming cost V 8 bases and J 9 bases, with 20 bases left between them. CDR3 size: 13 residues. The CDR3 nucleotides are TGCAGTTCCTTGGCAGGGGCTGGGGCTGAGCAGTTCTTC. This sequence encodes CSSLAGAGAEQFF.

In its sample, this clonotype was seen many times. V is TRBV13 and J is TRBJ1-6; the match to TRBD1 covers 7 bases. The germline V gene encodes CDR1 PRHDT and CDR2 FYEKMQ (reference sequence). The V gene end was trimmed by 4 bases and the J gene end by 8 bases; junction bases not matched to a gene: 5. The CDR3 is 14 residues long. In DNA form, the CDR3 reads TGTGCCAGCAGCTCGGGACAGCTGGATTCACCCCTCCACTTT. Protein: CASSSGQLDSPLHF.

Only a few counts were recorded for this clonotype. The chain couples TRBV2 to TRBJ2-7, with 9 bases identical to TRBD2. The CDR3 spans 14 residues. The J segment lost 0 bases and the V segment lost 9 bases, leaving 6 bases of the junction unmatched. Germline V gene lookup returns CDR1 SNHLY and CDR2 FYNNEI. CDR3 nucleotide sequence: TGTGCCAGTAGCGGGGGTCACAGCTCCTACGAGCAGTACTTC. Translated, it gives CASSGGHSSYEQYF. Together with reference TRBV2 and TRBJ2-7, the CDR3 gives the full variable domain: EPEVTQTPSHQVTQMGQEVILRCVPISNHLYFYWYRQILGQKVEFLVSFYNNEISEKSEIFDDQFSVERPDGSNFTLKIRSTKLEDSAMYFCASSGGHSSYEQYFGPGTRLTVT.